The entry below gives a single T cell receptor (beta chain) sequence along with its context. Its target is unknown. CDR1 LNHDA and CDR2 SQIVND come from the germline V gene (reference sequence). Trimming stripped 8 bases from V and 0 bases from J, with 11 bases between. The CDR3 length is 14 residues. These data belong to a study of identical twins. General observations from the study: Abundant cord blood beta clonotypes carried fewer insertions; memory repertoires showed none. In zero-insertion analyses, partial confounding could arise from invariant MAIT and iNKT cells. Within beta out-of-frame sequences, the excess sharing observed between twins was weaker.

TCRdb independently ran MiXCR on the 5' RACE reads; one entry per CDR3 protein. The sample includes some 270,000 distinct CDR3 sequences, about 9% seen only once; the top ten take 3%. These data were also filed under a second study, of yellow fever vaccine responses in identical twins.

The source is a young woman in good health. Sequencing input: CD8+ T cells sorted from blood. The chain uses TRBV19 and TRBJ2-1, with D possibly matching TRBD2 (5 bases). The CDR3 region is CASGLASSYNEQFF. CDR3 coding DNA: TGTGCCAGTGGACTTGCTAGCTCCTACAATGAGCAGTTCTTC. Full variable domain (remainder filled in from reference TRBV19 and TRBJ2-1): DGGITQSPKYLFRKEGQNVTLSCEQNLNHDAMYWYRQDPGQGLRLIYYSQIVNDFQKGDIAEGYSVSREKKESFPLTVTSAQKNPTAFYLCASGLASSYNEQFFGPGTRLTVL.